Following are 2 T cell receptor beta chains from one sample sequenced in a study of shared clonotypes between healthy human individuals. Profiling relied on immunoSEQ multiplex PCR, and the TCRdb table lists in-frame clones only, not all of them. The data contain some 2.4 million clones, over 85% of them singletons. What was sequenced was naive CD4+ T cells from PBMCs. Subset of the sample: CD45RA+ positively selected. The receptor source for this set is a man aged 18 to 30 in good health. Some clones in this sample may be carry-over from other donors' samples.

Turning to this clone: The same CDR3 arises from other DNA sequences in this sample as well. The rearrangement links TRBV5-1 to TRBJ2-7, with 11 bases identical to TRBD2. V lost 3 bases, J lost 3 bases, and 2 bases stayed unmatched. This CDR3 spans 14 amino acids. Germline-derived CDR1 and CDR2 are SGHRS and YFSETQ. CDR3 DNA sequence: TGCGCCAGCAGCTCTGGGACTAGCGGCTACGAGCAGTACTTC. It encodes CASSSGTSGYEQYF.

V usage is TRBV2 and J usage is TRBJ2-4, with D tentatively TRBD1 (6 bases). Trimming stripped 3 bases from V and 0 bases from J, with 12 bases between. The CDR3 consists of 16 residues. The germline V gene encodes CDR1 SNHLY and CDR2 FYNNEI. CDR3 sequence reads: CASSEQGHIAKNIQYF. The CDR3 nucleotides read TGTGCCAGCAGTGAGCAGGGACACATAGCCAAAAACATTCAGTACTTC.